Listed below are T cell receptor beta chains from one sample, sequenced in a study of CD8 T cells in ankylosing spondylitis. Each CDR3 protein gets one entry after TCRdb re-called the 5' RACE reads with MiXCR. The sample has hundreds of thousands of distinct CDR3 sequences; about a quarter are singletons. Source material: blood, either unsorted or a sorted T cell fraction (not recorded which). These receptors were taken from a male donor with ankylosing spondylitis or in good health (not recorded which). CDR3s include the opening cysteine and the closing phenylalanine or tryptophan.

>16|TRBV20-1
CSARDPSGSGYNEQFF
>17|TRBV7-2
CASSLVDSGPSGSPLHF
>15|TRBV5-1
CASSLAGTAPETQYF
>14|TRBV5-1
CASSSNRGLQPQHF
>14|TRBV7-2
CASSQTNSNQPQHF
>20|TRBV5-6
CASSSMGRNRANSGANVLTF
>13|TRBV5-5
CASSLGPGNTIYF
>17|TRBV5-1
CASSLGGLAFSYNEQFF
>18|TRBV11-1
CASSLALGPETSNTEAFF
>14|TRBV9
CASSVDSANTEAFF
>14|TRBV20-1
CSASPRTNNQPQHF
>19|TRBV5-1
CASSLGGSGVEGIRQPQHF
>12|TRBV20-1
CSANEAVDEQFF
>14|TRBV5-1
CASSPDRRDYGYTF
>16|TRBV7-9
CASSLGAAGGQETQYF
>12|TRBV20-1
CSARLAQETQYF
>15|TRBV5-5
CASSWGTSGSLEQFF
>15|TRBV5-5
CASSFGRTVAGELFF
>16|TRBV5-3
CAMSPGGLAGTDTQYF
>16|TRBV20-1
CSFSGQGPGAKNIQYF
>16|TRBV3-1
CASSQVTAGGTYEQYF
>14|TRBV5-1
CASSRSTTYNEQFF
>16|TRBV12-3/TRBV12-4
CASCYLQGPTAREQYF
>15|TRBV24-1
CATSDLSLHDNEQFF
>15|TRBV5-5
CASSLPSGSTDTQYF
>18|TRBV5-1
CASSLGSVGPSGKNIQYF
>11|TRBV10-3
CAITGTRGYTF
>11|TRBV12-3/TRBV12-4
CASSFLNEQFF
>12|TRBV6-5
CASRPGEGGYTF
>14|TRBV7-9
CATFGTSGVDEQFF
>15|TRBV9
CASSVASGAYNEQFF
>15|TRBV20-1
CSARDAGTFTGELFF
>14|TRBV28
CASSSLGGMAEAFF
>16|TRBV29-1
CSALDSGRIGSYEQYF
>15|TRBV20-1
CSARAPLAGVIEQYF
>15|TRBV20-1
CSASQGGPRGETQYF
>13|TRBV5-1
CASSLDGFNGYTF
>11|TRBV29-1
CSVGQGTEAFF
>16|TRBV10-3
CAISKLSGREQAEQYF